This T cell receptor beta chain was retrieved from a study of T cell responses to AZD1222 COVID-19 vaccine. Using immunoSEQ multiplex PCR, the repertoire was profiled, and TCRdb retains in-frame clones only, with some absent. The table records more than 150,000 clones, about 90% of them present only once. Study-wide results and caveats: Repertoires were obtained only post-peak T cell response. Baseline testing showed seropositivity in only a handful of AZD1222 recipients. The donor group comprised mostly white British people and more females; the analysis possibly underestimated clonal diversity. Spike was spanned by vaccine-associated CD4 TCRs, which were dominant at 160-218 and 743-854.

Germline CDR1 is KGHSH and CDR2 is LQKENI. V gave up 2 bases and J gave up 5 bases, with 12 bases separating them. The CDR3 totals 15 residues. In its sample, this clone was seen a few times. Its antigen is unidentified. The chain combines TRBV18 with TRBJ2-2, with unresolved D. Sequenced material: peripheral blood, taken 28 days after the second AZD1222 dose. This clonotype was sampled from an adult who received the AZD1222 COVID-19 vaccine. CDR3 coding DNA: TGTGCCAGCTCACCAATGCCACCAAGAACCGGGGAGCTGTTTTTT. Residues: CASSPMPPRTGELFF.